These 8 T cell receptor beta chains share one sample of origin, sequenced in a study of blood T cells in healthy people across ages. Combining a sample-barcoded 5' primer with a J-beta primer mix, a second PCR ran for roughly 7 to 11 cycles. TCRdb re-analysed the 5' RACE reads in MiXCR, keeping a single row per CDR3 protein. The repertoire holds roughly 730,000 distinct CDR3 sequences, with around 50% as singletons. Sequencing was done on a sample of blood. The receptors were gathered from a man between 40 and 49 years old in good health.

In this sample, this clonotype turned up once. The rearrangement uses TRBV6-1 and TRBJ2-4; D gene ambiguous. This CDR3 contains 12 residues. V lost 6 bases and J lost 5, with 8 bases in between. Germline V gene lookup returns CDR1 MNHNS and CDR2 SASEGT. CDR3 loop: CASRGFENIQYF. For the CDR3, the DNA is TGTGCCAGCAGAGGGTTTGAAAACATTCAGTACTTC.

Comments on this clonotype: One base away lies a much larger clone, so this may be a sequencing read error. The genes are TRBV12-3 or TRBV12-4 and TRBJ2-5; a possible D gene is TRBD1 (6 bases). The CDR3 totals 14 residues. Between the trimmed V and J ends, which lost 4 bases and 13 bases, there was a span of 22 bases. As DNA, the CDR3 is TGTGCCAGCAGTTCGCAACAGGGTCTATACGAGCGGTACTTC. As protein: CASSSQQGLYERYF.

This chain uses TRBV11-3 with TRBJ2-1, with 9 bases matching TRBD2. CDR1 and CDR2 from the germline V gene are SGHNT and YENEEA. V shed 5 bases, J shed 7 bases, and the junction held 12 bases outside the gene matches. This CDR3 contains 16 residues. The CDR3 sequence: CASSGPAGGVGNEQFF. The CDR3 DNA reads as TGTGCCAGCAGCGGACCCGCGGGAGGGGTGGGGAATGAGCAGTTCTTC.

This chain connects TRBV6-5 to TRBJ1-2; possible D gene TRBD1, 5 bases. The germline V and J ends were trimmed by 6 bases and 4 bases, with 18 bases remaining between them. Germline CDR1 MNHEY, CDR2 SVGAGI. The CDR3 loop spans 15 amino acids. The CDR3 protein is CASRPRGAPSYGYTF. CDR3 nucleotides: TGTGCCAGCAGACCGCGAGGGGCGCCTTCCTATGGCTACACCTTC.

In DNA form, the CDR3 reads TGTGCCAGCAGTGATCGGCAGACGAATTTAGCCAAAAACATTCAGTACTTC. Translation gives CASSDRQTNLAKNIQYF. This chain uses TRBV2 with TRBJ2-4; D uncertain. Germline V gives CDR1 SNHLY, CDR2 FYNNEI. The CDR3 spans 17 residues. Trimming pared 3 bases from V and 0 bases from J, leaving 15 bases between. Together with reference TRBV2 and TRBJ2-4, the CDR3 gives the full variable domain: EPEVTQTPSHQVTQMGQEVILRCVPISNHLYFYWYRQILGQKVEFLVSFYNNEISEKSEIFDDQFSVERPDGSNFTLKIRSTKLEDSAMYFCASSDRQTNLAKNIQYFGAGTRLSVL.

This clonotype has a handful of counts. The V call is TRBV21-1, the J call TRBJ2-7; whether TRBD2, the table's D call, matches the DNA was not checked. TRBV21-1 is a known pseudogene. There are 20 residues in the CDR3. CDR3 loop: CASSKEIAGMDLAHLYEQYF. The CDR3 nucleotides are TGTGCCAGCAGCAAAGAAATCGCGGGAATGGACCTAGCGCACCTTTACGAGCAGTACTTC.

This clonotype has a single count. The chain is built from TRBV27 and TRBJ2-7, with D perhaps matching TRBD2 (6 bases). The CDR3 sequence is 16 residues long. Germline V gene lookup returns CDR1 MNHEY and CDR2 SMNVEV (reference sequence). V lost 5 bases, J lost 1 base, and 18 bases lay in between. The CDR3 is CASSPWTNKVSYEQYF. The CDR3 coding sequence is TGTGCCAGCAGTCCCTGGACTAATAAGGTATCCTACGAGCAGTACTTC.

This clonotype came up a few times. The chain combines TRBV7-3 with TRBJ2-1, with 12 bases that match TRBD1. Per the germline V gene, CDR1 is SGHTA and CDR2 is FQGTGA. Trimming took 2 bases from V and 8 from J; bases not matched to a gene: 10. This CDR3 has 17 residues. Written as DNA, the CDR3 is TGTGCCAGCAGCTTAGCCCCCCCCGGGACAGGGGGCTATGAGCAGTTCTTC. Protein: CASSLAPPGTGGYEQFF.